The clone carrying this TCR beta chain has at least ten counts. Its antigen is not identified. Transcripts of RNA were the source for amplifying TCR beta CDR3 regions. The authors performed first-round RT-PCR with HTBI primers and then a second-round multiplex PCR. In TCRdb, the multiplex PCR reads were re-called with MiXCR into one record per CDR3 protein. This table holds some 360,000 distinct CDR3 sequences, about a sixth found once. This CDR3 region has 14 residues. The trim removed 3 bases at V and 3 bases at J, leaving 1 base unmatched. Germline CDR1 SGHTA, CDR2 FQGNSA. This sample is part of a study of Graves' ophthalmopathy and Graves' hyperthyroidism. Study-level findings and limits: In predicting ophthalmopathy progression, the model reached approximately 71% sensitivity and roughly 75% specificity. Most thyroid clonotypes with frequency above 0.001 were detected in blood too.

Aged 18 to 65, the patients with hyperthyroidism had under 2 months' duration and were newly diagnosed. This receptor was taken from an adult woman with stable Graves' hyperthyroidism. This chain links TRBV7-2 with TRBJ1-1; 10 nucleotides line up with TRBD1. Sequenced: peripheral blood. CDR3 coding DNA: TGTGCCAGCAGCTTGACAGGGGGCTACACTGAAGCTTTCTTT. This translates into CASSLTGGYTEAFF.